The rows below give T cell receptor beta chains drawn from one sample of a study of CD8 T cells in Susac syndrome. TCRdb called the immunoSEQ multiplex PCR reads again in MiXCR, with one record for every CDR3 protein. This sample has about 140,000 distinct CDR3 sequences, with around 95% found just once. Sequencing input: CD4+ T cells from PBMCs. The receptors derive from a human donor with Susac syndrome. CDR3s include the opening cysteine and the closing phenylalanine or tryptophan. The D gene is left open where the match is weak. Clone size, where shown, is once, few, many, or a class for clones that have expanded.

TRBV14	TRBD2	NA	TRBJ2-5	TGTGCCAGCAGCCACACACTAGCGGGAGCGGGTGAGACCCAGTACTTC	CASSHTLAGAGETQYF
TRBV9	TRBD2	NA	TRBJ2-3	TGTGCCAGCAGCCCCGGACTAGCGGGGACCACAGATACGCAGTATTTT	CASSPGLAGTTDTQYF
TRBV12-3/TRBV12-4	NA	NA	TRBJ2-5	TGTGCCAGCAGTCCCCGGGTCCGGGCGGAGACCCAGTACTTC	CASSPRVRAETQYF
TRBV6-2/TRBV6-3	NA	NA	TRBJ1-2	TGTGCCAGCAGTCTGGTAATGCGGGCGAGACACTATGGCTACACCTTC	CASSLVMRARHYGYTF
TRBV5-4	NA	NA	TRBJ1-2	TGTGCCAGCAGCCGAGATGTAGTCTATGGCTACACCTTC	CASSRDVVYGYTF
TRBV28	NA	NA	TRBJ2-4	TGTGCCAGCAGTTTTCCCGGGGTTAGCATTCAGTACTTC	CASSFPGVSIQYF
TRBV7-2	NA	NA	TRBJ2-6	TGTGCCAGCAGCATCAAGGCGTGGGGCAGGGCTGGGGCCAACGTCCTGACTTTC	CASSIKAWGRAGANVLTF
TRBV19	NA	NA	TRBJ1-1	TGTGCCAGTAGTACCCGCATGATGGGCACTGAAGCTTTCTTT	CASSTRMMGTEAFF
TRBV30	NA	NA	TRBJ2-2	TGTGCCTGGAGTGGAGCCATACTAGTGCGCACCGGGGAGCTGTTTTTT	CAWSGAILVRTGELFF
TRBV11-2	TRBD2	NA	TRBJ2-7	TGTGCCAGCAGCTTAAACGGGGGGGCCGCCTACGAGCAGTACTTC	CASSLNGGAAYEQYF
TRBV20-1	NA	NA	TRBJ2-2	TGCAGTGCCTATGGGACGACCCCAGGGACCGGGGAGCTGTTTTTT	CSAYGTTPGTGELFF
TRBV6-5	NA	NA	TRBJ1-2	TGTGCCAGCAGTAGGTCCCAGGGCGATGGCTACACCTTC	CASSRSQGDGYTF
TRBV30	NA	NA	TRBJ1-4	TGTGCCTGGAGTGCCGCAGGGAGGGGGAATGAAAAACTGTTTTTT	CAWSAAGRGNEKLFF
TRBV5-6	TRBD1	NA	TRBJ1-1	TGTGCCAGCAGCACGGGACAGCGCGGCACTGAAGCTTTCTTT	CASSTGQRGTEAFF
TRBV12-3/TRBV12-4	NA	few	TRBJ1-2	TGTGCCAGCAGTTTGTCAGGGAACTATGGCTACACCTTC	CASSLSGNYGYTF
TRBV3-1	NA	NA	TRBJ2-1	TGTGCCAGCAGCAGGGTGGGCCCCCAACGTTACAATGAGCAGTTCTTC	CASSRVGPQRYNEQFF
TRBV20-1	TRBD1	NA	TRBJ2-1	TGCAGTGCCCCGCAGACAGGGGTCGATGAGCAGTTCTTC	CSAPQTGVDEQFF
TRBV30	NA	NA	TRBJ2-5	TGTGCCTGGAGTTCCGAGACCCAGTACTTC	CAWSSETQYF
TRBV5-6	NA	NA	TRBJ1-2	TGTGCCAGCAGCTTCCGACAGATTTCAAACTTC	CASSFRQISNF
TRBV6-5	NA	NA	TRBJ1-1	TGTGCCAGCAGCATGAGCAGGGGAGCTTTCTTT	CASSMSRGAFF
TRBV30	NA	NA	TRBJ1-5	TGTGCCTGGAGCGGAGGCACTAGCAATCAGCCCCAGCATTTT	CAWSGGTSNQPQHF
TRBV20-1	NA	once	TRBJ1-5	TGCAGTCTGACATCCGGGGGGGAAGGTCAGCCCCAGCATTTT	CSLTSGGEGQPQHF
TRBV21-1	NA	NA	TRBJ2-3	TGTGCCAGCAGCAAAGCCTCTCTTCGGGGAGGGGGCACAGATACGCAGTATTTT	CASSKASLRGGGTDTQYF
TRBV29-1	NA	NA	TRBJ2-1	TGCAGCGTTGCTAGCACATCCTACAATGAGCAGTTCTTC	CSVASTSYNEQFF
TRBV30	NA	NA	TRBJ1-5	TGTGCCTGGAGTGTGGGGATTAGCAATCAGCCCCAGCATTTT	CAWSVGISNQPQHF
TRBV29-1	TRBD2	NA	TRBJ2-5	TGCAGCGTAGGTGGACTAGCGGGAGGGGAGACCCAGTACTTC	CSVGGLAGGETQYF
TRBV30	NA	NA	TRBJ1-3	TGTGCCTGGGACTGGGTCTCTGGAAACACCATATATTTT	CAWDWVSGNTIYF
TRBV10-3	NA	NA	TRBJ1-5	TGTGCCACCCAGGGAAGGCAGGATCAGCCCCAGCATTTT	CATQGRQDQPQHF
TRBV5-4	TRBD1	NA	TRBJ1-4	TGTGCCAGCAGCTTCGGGCGGGACAGGGGTAATGAAAAACTGTTTTTT	CASSFGRDRGNEKLFF
TRBV30	NA	NA	TRBJ2-6	TGTGCCTGGACCGGCCCCGGGGCCAACGTCCTGACTTTC	CAWTGPGANVLTF
TRBV20-1	TRBD1	NA	TRBJ2-6	TGCAGTGCTTTCCTCCGGGGACAGGGGGCTTCGGGGGCCAACGTCCTGACTTTC	CSAFLRGQGASGANVLTF
TRBV20-1	NA	NA	TRBJ1-2	TGCAGTGCTAGACGGTCTGTCAGCTATGGCTACACCTTC	CSARRSVSYGYTF
TRBV7-9	NA	NA	TRBJ2-1	TGTGCCAGCAGTCCTAGGGGTCTATGGAATGAGCAGTTCTTC	CASSPRGLWNEQFF
TRBV7-9	NA	NA	TRBJ1-6	TGTGCCAGCAGCTTAGAGGCAGGGGTTCTCGGTTCACCCCTCCACTTT	CASSLEAGVLGSPLHF
TRBV9	NA	NA	TRBJ2-7	TGTGCCAGCAGCCCCGGGCCCTTTGCCTACGAGCAGTACTTC	CASSPGPFAYEQYF
TRBV19	NA	NA	TRBJ1-4	TGTGCCAGTAGTTCCTCGGCAACTAATGAAAAACTGTTTTTT	CASSSSATNEKLFF
TRBV28	NA	NA	TRBJ1-4	TGTGCCAGCCTGGGGGCGGCTGAAAAACTGTTTTTT	CASLGAAEKLFF
TRBV29-1	TRBD1	NA	TRBJ1-1	TGCAGCGTTGAAAGGGTGACAGGGAGCACTGAAGCTTTCTTT	CSVERVTGSTEAFF
TRBV12-3/TRBV12-4	TRBD1	NA	TRBJ1-2	TGTGCCAGCAGTTTAGTAGGGACAGAAAACTATGGCTACACCTTC	CASSLVGTENYGYTF
TRBV6-5	TRBD1	NA	TRBJ1-2	TGTGCCAGCAGCCCCGCCGGGACAGGGTTTTCGGACACCTTC	CASSPAGTGFSDTF
TRBV7-8	NA	NA	TRBJ1-6	TGTGCCAGCAGCCGTATCGAATCACCCCTCCACTTT	CASSRIESPLHF
TRBV12-3/TRBV12-4	NA	NA	TRBJ1-2	TGTGCCAGCAGTTCCAGAGGCTACACCTTC	CASSSRGYTF
TRBV12-3/TRBV12-4	NA	NA	TRBJ2-7	TGTGCCAGCAGTTCTAACCGGGACTTCAATTACGAGCAGTACTTC	CASSSNRDFNYEQYF
TRBV12-3/TRBV12-4	TRBD1	once	TRBJ2-7	TGTGCCAGCAGTTTGTCTTATTTGGGACAGGGGGCCTACGAGCAGTACTTC	CASSLSYLGQGAYEQYF
TRBV6-5	NA	once	TRBJ2-6	TGTGCCAGCAGTTACTACGGGTATACGGTCTCTGGGGCCAACGTCCTGACTTTC	CASSYYGYTVSGANVLTF
TRBV29-1	TRBD2	NA	TRBJ2-6	TGCAGCGTTGGGGAGGGTCTCACTGGGGCCAACGTCCTGACTTTC	CSVGEGLTGANVLTF